The next 20 T cell receptor beta chains were all read from a single sample in a study of CXCR3-negative and CXCR3-positive naive CD8 T cells. The study's findings and limits: Comparison of naive cells showed more hydrophobic TRB CDR3s in CXCR3-positive than in CXCR3-negative naive cells.

Their antigen targets remain unknown. Through 5' RACE with UMI labels, the TRB cDNA libraries were prepared. TCRdb reprocessed the 5' RACE reads and reports one entry per CDR3 protein, with no DNA. The ten most abundant clones cover 2% of a sample with thousands of distinct CDR3 sequences. Sequenced: naive CXCR3+ CD8+ T cells from blood. Subset denoted: CD45RO-CCR7+CD27+CD95- naive CD8+ T cells expressing CXCR3 (TNR3+). Receptors were obtained from a human donor in good health. Some clones in this sample may be carry-over from other donors' samples.

The chain carries TRBV7-8 and TRBJ2-3; TCRdb outputs TRBD2, but without DNA this stays unchecked. This CDR3 contains 15 residues. Germline assignment: CDR1 SGHVS and CDR2 FQNEAQ. The CDR3 spells CASSFIAGGSDTQYF. The full variable domain, its missing parts supplied by reference TRBV7-8 and TRBJ2-3, is GAGVSQSPRYKVAKRGQDVALRCDPISGHVSLFWYQQALGQGPEFLTYFQNEAQLDKSGLPSDRFFAERPEGSVSTLKIQRTQQEDSAVYLCASSFIAGGSDTQYFGPGTRLTVL.

V and J are TRBV18 and TRBJ2-7; TCRdb's D call of TRBD1 is untestable without DNA. The CDR3 spans 15 residues. Germline V gene data show CDR1 as KGHSH and CDR2 as LQKENI. The CDR3 is CASSPETGNPYEQYF.

The V gene is TRBV9, the J gene TRBJ2-1. This CDR3 contains 15 residues. CDR1 and CDR2 (germline): SGDLS, YYNGEE. Here the CDR3 reads CASSVSGSSYNEQFF.

CDR3: CSVEGQGAADTQYF. The V and J genes are TRBV29-1 and TRBJ2-3; TCRdb gives TRBD1 as the D gene, but with no DNA this cannot be confirmed. Per germline, CDR1 SQVTM and CDR2 ANQGSEA. The CDR3 extends over 14 amino acids.

Measured by frequency, this clonotype is medium-sized. The V and J genes are TRBV29-1 and TRBJ2-1. This CDR3 contains 14 residues. Looked up from germline, CDR1 is SQVTM and CDR2 is ANQGSEA. The CDR3 here is CSATLASSYNEQFF.

This clonotype ranks as medium-sized in terms of frequency. The chain recombines TRBV19 with TRBJ2-7; with no DNA, the TCRdb D assignment of TRBD1 cannot be verified. The CDR3 is made up of 15 amino acids. Germline loops: CDR1 LNHDA, CDR2 SQIVND (reference sequence). The CDR3 is CASSIGTDTHYEQYF.

The chain employs TRBV12-5 and TRBJ2-1. The CDR3 covers 15 residues. CDR1 and CDR2 from the germline V gene are LGHNT and FRNRAP. The CDR3 sequence is CASGLGTGLSNEQFF.

This chain links TRBV29-1 with TRBJ2-7; the D gene TCRdb calls, TRBD1, cannot be checked with no DNA. Germline assignment: CDR1 SQVTM and CDR2 ANQGSEA. The CDR3 consists of 13 residues. The CDR3 sequence is CSAKDPTVYEQYF.

The chain couples TRBV6-5 to TRBJ2-4; TCRdb selects TRBD1, and the lack of DNA leaves this call unchecked. The CDR3 sequence is 16 residues long. Looked up from germline, CDR1 is MNHEY and CDR2 is SVGAGI. CDR3 in amino acids: CASSLTGLIAKNIQYF.

This clonotype is called medium-sized based on its frequency. The chain uses TRBV29-1 and TRBJ1-2; TCRdb selects TRBD1, and the lack of DNA leaves this call unchecked. Germline loops: CDR1 SQVTM, CDR2 ANQGSEA. The CDR3 is made up of 14 amino acids. This CDR3 is CSVEVRGDNYGYTF.

This clonotype is classed as medium-sized by frequency. V and J are TRBV29-1 and TRBJ2-1. CDR1 is SQVTM, CDR2 ANQGSEA, per germline. The CDR3 loop spans 15 amino acids. The CDR3 loop is CSVDPAGGAYNEQFF.

The chain is built from TRBV29-1 and TRBJ1-1; there is no DNA to check the TCRdb D call of TRBD1. The germline CDR1 and CDR2 sequences are SQVTM and ANQGSEA. This CDR3 spans 11 amino acids. CDR3 amino acids: CSVWDTSEAFF.

This clonotype shows up as medium-sized (0.01 to 0.1%) by frequency. V is TRBV3-1 and J is TRBJ2-7; the D call from TCRdb, TRBD1, cannot be confirmed without DNA. Per the germline V gene, CDR1 is LGHDT and CDR2 is YNNKEL (reference sequence). CDR3 size: 16 residues. The CDR3 loop is CASSHRGTGFSYEQYF.

This clonotype shows up as medium-sized by frequency. The chain employs TRBV7-8 and TRBJ2-1. Per the germline V gene, CDR1 is SGHVS and CDR2 is FQNEAQ. This CDR3 is 14 amino acids long. CDR3 sequence reads: CASSLVAVYNEQFF.

This clonotype is medium-sized (0.01 to 0.1%) by frequency. The CDR3 reads CASSQTSGSHGELFF. The V and J genes are TRBV28 and TRBJ2-2; TCRdb's D gene call, TRBD2, goes unchecked for lack of DNA. The germline V gene has CDR1 MDHEN and CDR2 SYDVKM. The CDR3 consists of 15 residues. The variable domain in full, with the rest retrieved from reference TRBV28 and TRBJ2-2, is DVKVTQSSRYLVKRTGEKVFLECVQDMDHENMFWYRQDPGLGLRLIYFSYDVKMKEKGDIPEGYSVSREKKERFSLILESASTNQTSMYLCASSQTSGSHGELFFGEGSRLTVL.

Frequency places this clonotype as medium-sized (0.01 to 0.1%). This CDR3 is CSARTGTSSYNEQFF. The chain joins TRBV20-1 to TRBJ2-1; TCRdb picks TRBD2, but there is no DNA to check that call. This CDR3 is built from 15 residues. Per germline, CDR1 DFQATT and CDR2 SNEGSKA (reference sequence).

The chain carries TRBV12-3 or TRBV12-4 and TRBJ2-3; the D call from TCRdb, TRBD2, cannot be confirmed without DNA. The CDR3 spans 14 residues. The CDR3: CASNLANPKDTQYF.

The genes are TRBV7-6 and TRBJ2-3. Germline V lookup: CDR1 SGHVS, CDR2 FNYEAQ. CDR3 length: 14 amino acids. This chain's CDR3 is CASSLDRGTDTQYF.

This chain joins TRBV29-1 and TRBJ2-5; the TCRdb D gene call, TRBD1, has no DNA to confirm it. Germline V gene sequence: CDR1 SQVTM, CDR2 ANQGSEA. This CDR3 has 14 amino acids. CDR3 protein: CSVAPGQKSETQYF.

The rearrangement uses TRBV12-5 and TRBJ2-1; TCRdb reports TRBD2, a call that lacks DNA to check it against. The CDR3 is 17 amino acids. Germline CDR1 and CDR2: LGHNT and FRNRAP. Here the CDR3 reads CASGLVLAGLPYNEQFF.